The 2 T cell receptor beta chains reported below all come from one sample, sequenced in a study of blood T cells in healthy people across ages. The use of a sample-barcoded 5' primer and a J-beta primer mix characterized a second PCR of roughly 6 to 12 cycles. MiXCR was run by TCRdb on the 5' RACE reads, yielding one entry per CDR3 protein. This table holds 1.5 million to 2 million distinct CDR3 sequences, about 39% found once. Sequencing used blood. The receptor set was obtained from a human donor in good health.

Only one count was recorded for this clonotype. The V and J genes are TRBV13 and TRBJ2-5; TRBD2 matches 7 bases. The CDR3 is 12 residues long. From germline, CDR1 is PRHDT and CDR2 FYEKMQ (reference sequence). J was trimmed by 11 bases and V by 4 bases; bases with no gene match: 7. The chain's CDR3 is CASSSWTREQYF. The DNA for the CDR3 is TGTGCCAGCAGCTCCTGGACTAGGGAGCAGTACTTC.

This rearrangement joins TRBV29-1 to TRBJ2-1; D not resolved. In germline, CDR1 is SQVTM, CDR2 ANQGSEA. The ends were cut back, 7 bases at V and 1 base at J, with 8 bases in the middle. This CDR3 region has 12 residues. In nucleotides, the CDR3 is TGCAGCGCTGGGGAATCCTACAATGAGCAGTTCTTC. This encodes CSAGESYNEQFF.